One T cell receptor beta chain is described in this entry. This sample was included in a study of blood T cell repertoires in COVID-19. Study details: Samples of COVID-19 (acute and convalescent) were obtained from the United States, Italy and Spain. Sample material is recorded as cDNA or gDNA derived from T cells, B-cell-depleted T cells, or PBMCs.

Per the germline V gene, CDR1 is LGHNA and CDR2 is YSLEER. Trimming took 0 bases from V and 6 from J, leaving 12 bases between them. This CDR3 is built from 14 residues. As originally analysed: Reference gene primer amplification gave estimated nucleated cell counts. Repertoires were generated with immunoSEQ multiplex PCR, while TCRdb's copy carries only in-frame clones and drops some. V and J calls and clone size are as listed in that table; D and trimming were resolved from the DNA. The data hold 80,000 or so clones, with 75% to 85% observed a single time. The receptor's source is a woman in her seventies with acute or convalescent COVID-19. Sequenced sample: peripheral blood. The rearrangement joins TRBV4-3 to TRBJ2-7; D possibly corresponds to TRBD1 (5 bases). In DNA form, the CDR3 reads TGCGCCAGCAGCCAAGAAGAAGGGGCCGGCGAGCAGTACTTC. Its translation is CASSQEEGAGEQYF.